The following is a T cell receptor (beta chain) sequence with its context. Patients at the Seattle site were enrolled during active infection and followed longitudinally. Sequencing used immunoSEQ multiplex PCR; TCRdb keeps in-frame clones, though not all of them. Of about 200,000 clones listed, roughly nine tenths were seen once; the top ten hold roughly 10%. This sample is part of a study of blood T cell repertoires in COVID-19. Study-wide background: Nucleic acid was either cDNA or gDNA, and it came from T cells, B-cell-depleted T cells, or PBMCs.

Trimming took off 0 bases at V and 8 bases at J, with 11 bases between the two ends. The V gene's germline CDR1 is SGDLS and CDR2 YYNGEE. This CDR3 region has 13 residues. The V and J genes are TRBV9 and TRBJ1-2; TRBD1 is a possible D gene (5 bases). The clonotype comes from a woman aged 45-65 years with COVID-19, enrolled during active disease. The sample consisted of peripheral blood. The CDR3 DNA sequence: TGTGCCAGCAGCGTAGCAAGGGGTTGGGGCTACACCTTC. Its translation is CASSVARGWGYTF.